This T cell receptor (beta chain) appears in the sequencing data of a study of OX40 agonist ivuxolimab in advanced cancers. Across the study: Every 2 weeks, ivuxolimab was infused into the patients intravenously at between 0.01 and 10 mg/kg. Study-wide results and caveats: Dose levels from 0.1 to 3.0 mg/kg saw CD4+ and CD8+ blood T cells expand clonally by week 6. Relative to CD4+ cells, CD8+ T cells on average had more expanded clones.

Notes on this clone: Its target is unknown.

The germline CDR1 and CDR2 sequences are ENHRY and SYGVKD. The CDR3 covers 17 residues. V gave up 6 bases and J gave up 2 bases; unmatched junction bases: 14. Clones were sequenced by immunoSEQ multiplex PCR, and TCRdb holds only the in-frame ones, with some missing. The profile shows under 90,000 clones, 88% of them singletons. Peripheral blood came from all dose cohorts at three timepoints. The sequencing here drew on CD4+ or CD8+ T cells sorted from blood, taken in a trial of the OX40 agonist ivuxolimab. The rearrangement joins TRBV10-3 to TRBJ2-3, with 7 bases that match TRBD2. The source of this sequence is an adult with an advanced solid tumor such as melanoma, head and neck, liver or kidney cancer. The CDR3: CAISETVAGALTDTQYF. CDR3 in DNA: TGTGCCATCAGCGAGACGGTGGCGGGAGCCCTCACAGATACGCAGTATTTT.